This T cell receptor (beta chain) was captured in a study of glioma-infiltrating T cells (dated by TCRdb to the mid-2010s). About the study as a whole: Sequencing of TCR alpha- and beta-chain repertoires was performed on glioma tissue, on non-neoplastic brain tissue, and on matched peripheral blood mononuclear cells. To gauge divergence between tissue and blood T-cell populations, every tissue-infiltrating repertoire was compared against the peripheral blood repertoire from the same patient. The paired cohort was made up of three low-grade glioma patients, 7 or 8 primary glioblastoma patients and three non-glioma patients who contributed non-neoplastic brain tissue.

The investigation overall reported the following: Small numbers underpinned the group comparisons: under ten glioblastoma patients, three low-grade glioma patients and three non-neoplastic patients. Tissue and blood shared very few CDR3 sequences, a result attributed to high CDR3 diversity and limited sampling. VJ-independent divergence between tissue and blood was lower than expected in non-neoplastic patients but higher than expected in all gliomas, particularly low-grade gliomas.

In its sample, this clonotype was seen many times. Which antigen it targets is not known. No much larger clonotype is one base removed from it; base qualities were not supplied. The CDR3 has 16 amino acids, counting the end cysteine and phenylalanine. The DNA shown is the 48-base CDR3, in frame from base 1. Reading the germline V gene gives CDR1 LGHNA and CDR2 YNFKEQ. Trimmed from V: 0 bases; trimmed from J: 7 bases; junction bases lacking a gene match: 9. The iRepertoire nested amplicon-rescue multiplex PCR (arm-PCR) platform was used to amplify TCR alpha and beta CDR3 regions from RNA. The input for one-step reverse transcription and amplification was about 95-450 ng of either tissue mRNA or PBMC total RNA. Following bead purification, Illumina adapters were added by a secondary multiplex PCR, and the libraries were gel-purified between 200 and 400 bp. The libraries contained internal 6-nucleotide barcodes that were used for demultiplexing. Sequencing of the libraries was done on an Illumina MiSeq using 2x220 or 2x250 nucleotide paired-end reads. As for how the authors treated the data: FLASH 1.2.11 was used to merge paired reads, and BWA-MEM then aligned the reads to the GRCh37 human genome before TRA and TRB reads were extracted. For V and J assignment, an IMGT-derived reference of cassette sequences and CDR3 motifs that included pseudogenes was used. Three-frame translation of reads was performed, and productive CDR3s were defined as those with a C...FGXG motif and no stop codons. Unique combinations of V-J cassette pair and CDR3 amino acid sequence were defined as clonotypes. Reads were filtered by Hamming distance, thresholded by each sample's sequence error rate in mapped regions. TCRdb reanalyzed the raw reads on its own, using fastp at Q25 for trimming and MiXCR for clone calling, and kept in-frame beta chains. Every CDR3 protein is listed once, alongside the most common genes and DNA of its rows. Clone size and V and J calls follow TCRdb, not the original study. The sample has roughly 100,000 distinct CDR3 sequences on record, approximately 39% of them singletons. The top ten clones comprise 30% to 40% of the sample.

The sequence derives from a human donor with low-grade glioma or glioblastoma, undergoing nonglioma brain surgery, or in good health (not recorded which). Sequenced input: glioma tissue, nonneoplastic brain tissue, or PBMCs (not recorded which). The rearranged chain carries TRBV4-2 and TRBJ1-2; the central 9 bases match TRBD1. The CDR3 is CASSQDRQGGPGGYTF. The DNA is as follows: TGTGCCAGCAGCCAAGACAGACAGGGGGGACCCGGTGGCTACACCTTC.